The present T cell receptor (beta chain) was sequenced within a study of identical twins. No donor was unhealthy or non-Caucasian. MiXCR, run by TCRdb on the 5' RACE reads, gives a single entry per CDR3 protein. The table lists roughly 570,000 distinct CDR3 sequences, just under 10% of them singletons. Trimming left V 0 bases short and J 0 bases short, with 15 bases between. Germline values: CDR1 LGHNA, CDR2 YNFKEQ. The CDR3 has 17 residues. These data also formed part of another study, on yellow fever vaccine responses in identical twins.

Sequenced input: PBMCs. This clonotype was sampled from a woman between 18 and 29 years old in good health. The chain uses TRBV4-2 and TRBJ2-7; weak D call: TRBD1 (6 bases). The CDR3 reads CASSQDLPLGGSYEQYF. The CDR3 DNA is TGTGCCAGCAGCCAAGATCTCCCTTTAGGGGGCTCCTACGAGCAGTACTTC.